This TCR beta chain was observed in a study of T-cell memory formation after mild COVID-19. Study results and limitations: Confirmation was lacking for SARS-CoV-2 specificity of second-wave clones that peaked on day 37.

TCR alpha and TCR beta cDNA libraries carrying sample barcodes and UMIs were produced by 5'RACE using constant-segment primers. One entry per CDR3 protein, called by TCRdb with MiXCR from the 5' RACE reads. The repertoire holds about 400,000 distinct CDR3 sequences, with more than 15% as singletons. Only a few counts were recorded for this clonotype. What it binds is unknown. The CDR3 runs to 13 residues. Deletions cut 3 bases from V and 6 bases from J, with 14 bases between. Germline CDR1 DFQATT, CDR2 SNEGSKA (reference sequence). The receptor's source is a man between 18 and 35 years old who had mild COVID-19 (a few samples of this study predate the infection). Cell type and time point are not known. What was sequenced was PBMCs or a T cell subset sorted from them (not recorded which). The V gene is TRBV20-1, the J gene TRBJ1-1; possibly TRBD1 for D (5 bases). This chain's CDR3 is CSASSQGIAEAFF. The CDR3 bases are TGCAGTGCTAGCAGTCAGGGTATTGCTGAAGCTTTCTTT.